This TCR beta chain was recorded in a study of blood T cell repertoires in COVID-19. Study context: The United States, Italy and Spain provided the acute and convalescent COVID-19 samples.

The protocol was immunoSEQ multiplex PCR, while the TCRdb copy is restricted to in-frame clones and leaves out a portion. This table has a few hundred thousand clones, less than 90% appearing once. The V end lost 4 bases, the J end lost 11 bases, and 17 bases lay between the germline ends. The CDR3 is 13 amino acids. Germline-derived CDR1 and CDR2 are MGHRA and YSYEKL. The sequence came from a man aged 55 to 70 who had recovered from COVID-19. What was sequenced was peripheral blood. The chain employs TRBV4-1 and TRBJ1-2, with a weak D call TRBD1 (5 bases). The CDR3 nucleotides are TGCGCCAGCAGCCCCCCTCCGGGGGGTGTTTACACCTTC. It translates to CASSPPPGGVYTF.